The clone carrying this TCR beta chain was seen a single time. Its target is not known. This sample is part of a study of T cell repertoires in cytomegalovirus infection. Study-wide background: Selected CMV epitopes included recently identified HLA-C-restricted ones as well as well-studied HLA-B-restricted ones. CMV infection together with matching HLA type was indicated by public TCR beta signatures. Study-wide results and limits: Summed frequency of shared TCR beta families picked out CMV carriers who also had the relevant HLA. Across the ex vivo response, the dominant clonotypes were HLA-C-restricted CMV-specific TCR beta clonotypes.

TCRdb reprocessed the reads via MiXCR and lists one record per CDR3 protein. Of around 900,000 distinct CDR3 sequences in the sample, approximately 31% were seen once. The germline V and J ends were trimmed by 5 bases and 1 base, with 11 bases remaining between them. The CDR3 consists of 14 residues. Germline-derived CDR1 and CDR2 are SGHAT and FQNNGV. The starting material was cultured CD8+ T cells from PBMCs, obtained from culture after CMV antigen stimulation. This TCR derives from a human donor in good health (CMV status not recorded). Some clones in this sample may be carry-over from other donors' samples. The genes are TRBV11-2 and TRBJ1-1; tentatively, D is TRBD1 (6 bases). The CDR3 coding sequence is TGTGCCAGCAGCGTAAACAGGGCGAACACTGAAGCTTTCTTT. Protein: CASSVNRANTEAFF. The full variable domain, with the rest looked up from reference TRBV11-2 and TRBJ1-1, is EAGVAQSPRYKIIEKRQSVAFWCNPISGHATLYWYQQILGQGPKLLIQFQNNGVVDDSQLPKDRFSAERLKGVDSTLKIQPAKLEDSAVYLCASSVNRANTEAFFGQGTRLTVV.